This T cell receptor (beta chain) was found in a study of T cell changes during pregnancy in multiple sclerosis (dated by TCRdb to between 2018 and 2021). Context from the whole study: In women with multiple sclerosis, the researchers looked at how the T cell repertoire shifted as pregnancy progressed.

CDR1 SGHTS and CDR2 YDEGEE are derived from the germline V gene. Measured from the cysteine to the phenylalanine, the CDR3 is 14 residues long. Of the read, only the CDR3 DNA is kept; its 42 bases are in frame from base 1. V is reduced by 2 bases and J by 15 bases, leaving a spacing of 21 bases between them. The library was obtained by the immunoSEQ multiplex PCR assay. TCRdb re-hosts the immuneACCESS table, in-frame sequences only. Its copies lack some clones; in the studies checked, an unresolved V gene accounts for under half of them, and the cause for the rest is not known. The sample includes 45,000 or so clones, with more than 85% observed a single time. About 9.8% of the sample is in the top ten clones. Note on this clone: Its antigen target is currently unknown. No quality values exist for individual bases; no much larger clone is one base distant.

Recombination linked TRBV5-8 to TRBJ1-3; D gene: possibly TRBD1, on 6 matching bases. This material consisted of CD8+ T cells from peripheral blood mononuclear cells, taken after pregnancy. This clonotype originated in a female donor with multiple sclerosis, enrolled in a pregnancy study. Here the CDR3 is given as CASSFRDTTSASYF. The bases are TGTGCCAGCAGCTTTAGGGACACCACCTCAGCTTCATATTTT.